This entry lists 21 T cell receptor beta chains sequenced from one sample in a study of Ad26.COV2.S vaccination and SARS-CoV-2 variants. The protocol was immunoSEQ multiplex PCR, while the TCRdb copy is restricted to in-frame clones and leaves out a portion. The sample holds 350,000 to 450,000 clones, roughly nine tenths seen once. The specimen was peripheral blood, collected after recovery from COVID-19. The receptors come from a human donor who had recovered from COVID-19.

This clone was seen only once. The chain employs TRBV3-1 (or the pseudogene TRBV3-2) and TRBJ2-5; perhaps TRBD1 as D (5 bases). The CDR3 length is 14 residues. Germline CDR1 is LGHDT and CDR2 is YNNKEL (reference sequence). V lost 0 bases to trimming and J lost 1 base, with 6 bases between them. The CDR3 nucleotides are TGTGCCAGCAGCCAAGATGACAGCCAAGAGACCCAGTACTTC. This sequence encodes CASSQDDSQETQYF.

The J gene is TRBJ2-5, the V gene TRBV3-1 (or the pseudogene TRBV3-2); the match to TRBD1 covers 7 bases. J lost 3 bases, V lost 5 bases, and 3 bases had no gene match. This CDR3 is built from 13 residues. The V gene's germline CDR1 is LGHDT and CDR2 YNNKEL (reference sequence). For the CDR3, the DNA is TGTGCCAGCAGCTACAGGGGTAAAGAGACCCAGTACTTC. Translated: CASSYRGKETQYF.

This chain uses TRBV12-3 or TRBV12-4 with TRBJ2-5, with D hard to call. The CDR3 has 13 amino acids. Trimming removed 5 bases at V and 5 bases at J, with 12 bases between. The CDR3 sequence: CASSHSRVETQYF. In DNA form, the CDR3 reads TGTGCCAGCAGTCACTCTAGAGTGGAGACCCAGTACTTC.

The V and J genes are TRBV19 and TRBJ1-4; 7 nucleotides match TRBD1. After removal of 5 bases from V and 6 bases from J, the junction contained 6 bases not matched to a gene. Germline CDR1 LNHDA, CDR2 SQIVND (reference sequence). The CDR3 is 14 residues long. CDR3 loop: CASSPQGRDEKLFF. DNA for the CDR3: TGTGCCAGTAGTCCACAGGGGCGGGATGAAAAACTGTTTTTT.

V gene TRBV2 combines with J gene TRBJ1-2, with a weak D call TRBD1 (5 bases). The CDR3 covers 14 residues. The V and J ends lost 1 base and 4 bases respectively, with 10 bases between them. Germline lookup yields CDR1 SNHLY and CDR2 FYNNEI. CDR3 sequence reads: CASSEEGSFYGYTF. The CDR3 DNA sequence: TGTGCCAGCAGTGAAGAGGGGTCCTTCTATGGCTACACCTTC.

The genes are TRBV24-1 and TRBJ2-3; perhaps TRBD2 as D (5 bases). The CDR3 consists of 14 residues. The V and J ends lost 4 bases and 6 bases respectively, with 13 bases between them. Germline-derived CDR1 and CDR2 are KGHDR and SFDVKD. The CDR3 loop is CATSDTGRGDTQYF. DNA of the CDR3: TGTGCCACCAGTGACACGGGTCGAGGGGATACGCAGTATTTT.

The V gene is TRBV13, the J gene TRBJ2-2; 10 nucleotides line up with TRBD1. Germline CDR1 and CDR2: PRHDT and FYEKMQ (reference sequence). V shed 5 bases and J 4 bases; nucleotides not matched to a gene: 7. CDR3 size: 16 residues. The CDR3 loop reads CASSPRRTGGTGELFF. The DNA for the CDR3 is TGTGCCAGCAGCCCACGCCGGACAGGGGGCACCGGGGAGCTGTTTTTT.

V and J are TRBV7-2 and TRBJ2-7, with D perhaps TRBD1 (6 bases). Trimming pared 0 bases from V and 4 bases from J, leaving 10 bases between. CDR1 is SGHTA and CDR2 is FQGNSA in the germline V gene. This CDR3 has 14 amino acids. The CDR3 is CASSLAQGPYEQYF. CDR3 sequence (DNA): TGTGCCAGCAGCTTAGCACAGGGTCCGTACGAGCAGTACTTC.

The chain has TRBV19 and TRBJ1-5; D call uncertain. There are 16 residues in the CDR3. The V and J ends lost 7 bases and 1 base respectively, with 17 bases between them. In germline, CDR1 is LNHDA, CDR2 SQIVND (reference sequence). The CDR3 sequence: CASIPLGQTSNQPQHF. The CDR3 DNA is TGTGCCAGTATACCCCTTGGGCAGACGAGCAATCAGCCCCAGCATTTT.

CDR3 nucleotides: TGTGCCAGTAGTATCCTCCTCACGGATCCTAAGCAGTACTTC. This codes for CASSILLTDPKQYF. The rearrangement joins TRBV19 to TRBJ2-7; D gene unclear. Germline lookup yields CDR1 LNHDA and CDR2 SQIVND (reference sequence). The CDR3 has 14 amino acids. V lost 3 bases, J lost 8 bases, and 17 bases lay in between.

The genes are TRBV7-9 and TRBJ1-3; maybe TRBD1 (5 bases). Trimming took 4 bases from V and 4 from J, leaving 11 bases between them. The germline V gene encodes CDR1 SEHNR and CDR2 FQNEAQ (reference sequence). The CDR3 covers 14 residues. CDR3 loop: CASSSQGRGNTIYF. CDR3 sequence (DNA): TGTGCCAGCAGCTCGCAGGGAAGGGGAAACACCATATATTTT.

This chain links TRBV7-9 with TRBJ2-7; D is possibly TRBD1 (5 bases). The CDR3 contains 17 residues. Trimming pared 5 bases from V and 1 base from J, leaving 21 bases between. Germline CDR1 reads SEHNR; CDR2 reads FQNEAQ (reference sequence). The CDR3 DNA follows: TGTGCCAGCAGCCTCCAGGCTCAAGACAGTGGATCCTACGAGCAGTACTTC. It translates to CASSLQAQDSGSYEQYF.

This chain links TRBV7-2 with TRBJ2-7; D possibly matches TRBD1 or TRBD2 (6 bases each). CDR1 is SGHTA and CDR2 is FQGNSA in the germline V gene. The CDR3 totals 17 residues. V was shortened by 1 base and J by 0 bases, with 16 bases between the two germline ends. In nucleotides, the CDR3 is TGTGCCAGCAGCTTAGACATTGGGGGGCTTGCCTCCTACGAGCAGTACTTC. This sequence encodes CASSLDIGGLASYEQYF.

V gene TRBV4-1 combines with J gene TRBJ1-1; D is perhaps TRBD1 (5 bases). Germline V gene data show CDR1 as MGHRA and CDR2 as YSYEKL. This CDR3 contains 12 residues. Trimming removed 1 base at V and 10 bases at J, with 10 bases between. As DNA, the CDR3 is TGCGCCAGCAGCCAAGTCCCCAGGGCAGCTTTCTTT. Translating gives CASSQVPRAAFF.

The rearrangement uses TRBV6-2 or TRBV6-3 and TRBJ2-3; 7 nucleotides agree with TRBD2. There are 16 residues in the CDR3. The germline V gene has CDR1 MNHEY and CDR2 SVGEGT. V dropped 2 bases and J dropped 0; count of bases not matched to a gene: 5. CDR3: CASSYGERGSTDTQYF. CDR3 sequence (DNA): TGTGCCAGCAGTTACGGGGAGCGGGGAAGCACAGATACGCAGTATTTT.

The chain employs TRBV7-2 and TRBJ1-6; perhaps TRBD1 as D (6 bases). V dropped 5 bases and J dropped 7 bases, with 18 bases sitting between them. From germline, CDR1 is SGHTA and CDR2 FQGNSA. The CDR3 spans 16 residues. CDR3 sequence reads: CASSLRQTGGNSPLHF. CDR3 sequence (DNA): TGTGCCAGCAGCCTAAGACAGACAGGAGGAAATTCACCCCTCCACTTT.

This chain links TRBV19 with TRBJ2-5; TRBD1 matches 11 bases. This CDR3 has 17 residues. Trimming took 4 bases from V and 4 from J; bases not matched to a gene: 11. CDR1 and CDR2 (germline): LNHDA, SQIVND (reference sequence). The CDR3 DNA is TGTGCCAGTAGTACAGGACAGGGGGCGACTGTGGGAGAGACCCAGTACTTC. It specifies CASSTGQGATVGETQYF. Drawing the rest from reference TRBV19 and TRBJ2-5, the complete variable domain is DGGITQSPKYLFRKEGQNVTLSCEQNLNHDAMYWYRQDPGQGLRLIYYSQIVNDFQKGDIAEGYSVSREKKESFPLTVTSAQKNPTAFYLCASSTGQGATVGETQYFGPGTRLLVL.

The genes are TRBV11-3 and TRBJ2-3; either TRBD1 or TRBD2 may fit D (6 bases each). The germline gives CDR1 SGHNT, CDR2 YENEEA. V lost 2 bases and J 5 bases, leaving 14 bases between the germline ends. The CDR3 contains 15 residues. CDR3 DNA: TGTGCCAGCAGCTTATCGACGGGGGCGGGAGATACGCAGTATTTT. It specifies CASSLSTGAGDTQYF.

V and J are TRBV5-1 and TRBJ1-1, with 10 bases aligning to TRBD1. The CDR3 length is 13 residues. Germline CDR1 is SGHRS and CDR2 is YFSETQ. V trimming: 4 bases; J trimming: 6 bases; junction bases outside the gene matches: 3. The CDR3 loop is CASSVGQGSEAFF. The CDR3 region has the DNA TGCGCCAGCAGCGTGGGACAGGGGTCTGAAGCTTTCTTT.

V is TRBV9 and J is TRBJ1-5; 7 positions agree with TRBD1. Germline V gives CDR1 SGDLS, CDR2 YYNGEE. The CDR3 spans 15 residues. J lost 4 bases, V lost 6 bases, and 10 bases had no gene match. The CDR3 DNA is TGTGCCAGCAACCAACAGGGACAGCCAAATCAGCCCCAGCATTTT. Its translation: CASNQQGQPNQPQHF.

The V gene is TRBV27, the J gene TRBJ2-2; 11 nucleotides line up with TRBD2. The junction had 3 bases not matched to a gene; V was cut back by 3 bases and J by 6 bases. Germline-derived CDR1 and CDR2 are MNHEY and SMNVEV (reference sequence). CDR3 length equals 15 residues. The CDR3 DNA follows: TGTGCCAGCAGTTTCCTAGCGGGGGGCCCCGGGGAGCTGTTTTTT. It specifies CASSFLAGGPGELFF.